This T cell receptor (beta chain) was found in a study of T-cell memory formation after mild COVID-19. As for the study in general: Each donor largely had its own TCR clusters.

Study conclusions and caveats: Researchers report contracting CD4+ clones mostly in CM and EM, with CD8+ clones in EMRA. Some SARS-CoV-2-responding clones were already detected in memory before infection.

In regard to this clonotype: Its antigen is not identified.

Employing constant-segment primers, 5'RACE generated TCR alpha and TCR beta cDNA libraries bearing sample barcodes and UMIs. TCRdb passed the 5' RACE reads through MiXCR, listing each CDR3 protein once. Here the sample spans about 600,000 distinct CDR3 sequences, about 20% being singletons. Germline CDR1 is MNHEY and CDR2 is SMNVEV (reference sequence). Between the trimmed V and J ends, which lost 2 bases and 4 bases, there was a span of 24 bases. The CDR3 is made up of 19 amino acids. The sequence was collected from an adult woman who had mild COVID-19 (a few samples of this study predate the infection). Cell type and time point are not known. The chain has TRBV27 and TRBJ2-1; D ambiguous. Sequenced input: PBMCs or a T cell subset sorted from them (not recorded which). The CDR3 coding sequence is TGTGCCAGCAGTTTACTGCCCCCTGACTTGCCCCGACCTTACAATGAGCAGTTCTTC. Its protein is CASSLLPPDLPRPYNEQFF.